Below are 15 T cell receptor beta chains sequenced from a single sample in a study of T cell changes during pregnancy in multiple sclerosis. Using immunoSEQ multiplex PCR, the repertoire was profiled, and TCRdb retains in-frame clones only, with some absent. The sample holds under 35,000 clones, 75% to 90% seen once. Sequences were derived from CD8+ T cells from peripheral blood mononuclear cells, sampled in the second trimester of pregnancy. The origin of the receptors is a female donor with multiple sclerosis, enrolled in a pregnancy study.

In regard to this clone: The junction departs from the called germline gene at one end, perhaps through a read error. The CDR3 reads CASSRGTSGSSHEQYF. The CDR3 bases are TGTGCCAGCAGCCGAGGGACTAGCGGGAGCTCCCACGAGCAGTACTTC. The V and J genes are TRBV2 and TRBJ2-7; the match to TRBD2 covers 14 bases. The CDR3 loop spans 16 amino acids. Looked up from germline, CDR1 is SNHLY and CDR2 is FYNNEI. Filled out from reference TRBV2 and TRBJ2-7, the complete variable domain reads EPEVTQTPSHQVTQMGQEVILRCVPISNHLYFYWYRQILGQKVEFLVSFYNNEISEKSEIFDDQFSVERPDGSNFTLKIRSTKLEDSAMYFCASSRGTSGSSHEQYFGPGTRLTVT.

The table lists this clone with a count of one. The CDR3 DNA sequence: TGTGCCTGGAGTGCCCCCGCGAACAATCAGCCCCAGCATTTT. Translating gives CAWSAPANNQPQHF. J is TRBJ1-5 and V is TRBV30; D is ambiguous. V was trimmed by 1 base and J by 3 bases, leaving 10 bases between them. From germline, CDR1 is GTSNPN and CDR2 SVGIG (reference sequence). The CDR3 loop spans 14 amino acids.

A word on this clone: Its ends do not fully match the called genes, so a read error is possible. V and J are TRBV6-1 and TRBJ2-1; 9 bases align to TRBD2. The CDR3 spans 15 residues. From germline, CDR1 is MNHNS and CDR2 SASEGT. Here the CDR3 DNA reads TGTGCCAGCAGCGAAGAGACTAGCGGTTACAATGAGCAGTTCTTC. Translating it yields CASSEETSGYNEQFF.

A note on this clone: The junction departs from the called germline gene at one end, perhaps through a read error. The chain carries TRBV4-3 and TRBJ2-7, with D possibly TRBD2 on 5 matching bases. The CDR3 is made up of 16 amino acids. CDR1 LGHNA and CDR2 YSLEER come from the germline V gene. The CDR3 here is CANSQDRELTGYEQYF. DNA of the CDR3: TGCGCCAACAGCCAAGATAGGGAGCTAACGGGCTACGAGCAGTACTTC.

The rearrangement joins TRBV27 to TRBJ1-1, with 7 bases that match TRBD1. The CDR3 spans 16 residues. Trimming took 0 bases from V and 3 from J; bases not matched to a gene: 7. Germline CDR1 reads MNHEY; CDR2 reads SMNVEV (reference sequence). The DNA of the CDR3 is TGTGCCAGCAGTTTATCCGGGACAGCCAGCTACACTGAAGCTTTCTTT. Its protein product is CASSLSGTASYTEAFF.

J is TRBJ2-3 and V is TRBV16; 8 nucleotides match TRBD1. CDR3 length: 16 residues. Trimming removed 4 bases from V and 5 bases from J; junction bases left unmatched: 11. Germline V lookup: CDR1 KGHSY, CDR2 FQNENV. The DNA for the CDR3 is TGTGCCAGCAGCCCTGGACAGGGATTTATCGGAGATACGCAGTATTTT. The encoded protein is CASSPGQGFIGDTQYF.

For the CDR3, the DNA is TGTGCCAGCAGCTCCCCGGCCGCAGGGGGCGGAGGCACTGAAGCTTTCTTT. It is translated as CASSSPAAGGGGTEAFF. This rearrangement joins TRBV7-9 to TRBJ1-1; 8 nucleotides agree with TRBD1. CDR1 is SEHNR, CDR2 FQNEAQ, per germline (reference sequence). The CDR3 has 17 amino acids. V lost 4 bases to trimming and J lost 4 bases; unmatched junction nucleotides: 14.

A single count supports this clone. DNA for the CDR3: TGCGCCAGCAGCCAAGTGACAGGGTGGGACGAGCAGTACTTC. Residues: CASSQVTGWDEQYF. The V gene is TRBV4-1, the J gene TRBJ2-7; 7 bases agree with TRBD1. Germline V lookup: CDR1 MGHRA, CDR2 YSYEKL. With 1 base clipped from V and 5 bases from J, the junction kept 5 bases outside the gene matches. This CDR3 is 14 amino acids long.

J is TRBJ2-7 and V is TRBV4-3; D possibly corresponds to TRBD1 (5 bases). This CDR3 has 15 amino acids. V was clipped by 0 bases and J by 2 bases, with 11 bases between them. Germline loops: CDR1 LGHNA, CDR2 YSLEER. For the CDR3, the DNA is TGCGCCAGCAGCCAAGATCTACAGGCCACCTACGAGCAGTACTTC. Protein product: CASSQDLQATYEQYF.

The gene calls are TRBV4-3 and TRBJ2-3, with 10 bases that match TRBD2. J was trimmed by 6 bases and V by 0 bases; bases with no gene match: 9. The CDR3 loop spans 17 amino acids. Germline values: CDR1 LGHNA, CDR2 YSLEER. The CDR3 region has the DNA TGCGCCAGCAGCCAAGATCGAGCGGGAGGGCCCCTGGATACGCAGTATTTT. It codes for CASSQDRAGGPLDTQYF.

The chain is built from TRBV19 and TRBJ1-1; D is ambiguous. CDR3 size: 14 residues. Germline assignment: CDR1 LNHDA and CDR2 SQIVND (reference sequence). Trimming cost V 2 bases and J 0 bases, with 7 bases left between them. CDR3 protein: CASSIRQVNTEAFF. Here the CDR3 DNA reads TGTGCCAGTAGTATACGGCAGGTGAACACTGAAGCTTTCTTT. Drawing the rest from reference TRBV19 and TRBJ1-1, the complete variable domain is DGGITQSPKYLFRKEGQNVTLSCEQNLNHDAMYWYRQDPGQGLRLIYYSQIVNDFQKGDIAEGYSVSREKKESFPLTVTSAQKNPTAFYLCASSIRQVNTEAFFGQGTRLTVV.

The gene calls are TRBV27 and TRBJ1-5, with D perhaps matching TRBD1 (5 bases). CDR1 and CDR2 (germline): MNHEY, SMNVEV (reference sequence). Trimming pared 0 bases from V and 7 bases from J, leaving 10 bases between. This CDR3 has 14 amino acids. The CDR3 sequence is CASSLSGVGQPQHF. The DNA for the CDR3 is TGTGCCAGCAGTTTATCAGGGGTCGGGCAGCCCCAGCATTTT.

The CDR3 sequence is CASIPAGSNTGELFF. CDR3 in DNA: TGTGCCAGCATACCGGCGGGGTCGAACACCGGGGAGCTGTTTTTT. This chain connects TRBV27 to TRBJ2-2, with D possibly being TRBD2 (6 bases). This CDR3 contains 15 residues. V dropped 7 bases and J dropped 0 bases, with 12 bases sitting between them. Germline V gene sequence: CDR1 MNHEY, CDR2 SMNVEV (reference sequence).

This chain's CDR3 is CASSLSREVGNTQYF. The CDR3 bases are TGTGCCAGCAGCTTAAGTCGCGAGGTCGGGAATACGCAGTATTTT. The gene calls are TRBV7-3 and TRBJ2-3, with D perhaps TRBD2 (5 bases). From germline, CDR1 is SGHTA and CDR2 FQGTGA. The CDR3 covers 15 residues. V lost 1 base and J lost 7, with 15 bases in between.

The chain uses TRBV7-3 and TRBJ2-2, with 8 bases lining up with TRBD2. Germline CDR1 is SGHTA and CDR2 is FQGTGA. The V segment lost 2 bases and the J segment 6 bases; nucleotides outside the gene matches: 11. The CDR3 extends over 17 amino acids. This CDR3 is CASSLSVASGLSGELFF. For the CDR3, the DNA is TGTGCCAGCAGCTTATCTGTTGCTAGCGGGTTGTCCGGGGAGCTGTTTTTT.